The 8 T cell receptor beta chains reported below all come from one sample, sequenced in a study of Graves' ophthalmopathy and Graves' hyperthyroidism. The authors amplified TCR beta CDR3 regions from RNA transcripts. Second-round multiplex PCR followed a first-round RT-PCR using HTBI primers. Via MiXCR, TCRdb re-called the multiplex PCR reads, giving one row per CDR3 protein. Of about 370,000 distinct CDR3 sequences listed, about 17% are singletons. Material: peripheral blood. The receptors come from an adult woman with stable Graves' hyperthyroidism.

This clonotype was observed many times. The rearrangement links TRBV3-1 to TRBJ1-2, with D perhaps TRBD1 (5 bases). The CDR3 covers 15 residues. CDR1 is LGHDT, CDR2 YNNKEL, per germline (reference sequence). V was cut by 1 base and J by 2 bases, with 11 bases left in between. CDR3 sequence (DNA): TGTGCCAGCAGCCAAGGCGACAGACGAAACTATGGCTACACCTTC. This gives the protein CASSQGDRRNYGYTF.

This clonotype has ten or more counts. V usage is TRBV28 and J usage is TRBJ2-5; D is unclear. Per germline, CDR1 MDHEN and CDR2 SYDVKM. Trimming stripped 3 bases from V and 4 bases from J, with 9 bases between. This CDR3 comprises 13 residues. CDR3 sequence: CASSLGKLETQYF. The CDR3 DNA sequence: TGTGCCAGCAGTTTGGGGAAATTAGAGACCCAGTACTTC.

The rearrangement joins TRBV27 to TRBJ1-1, with 11 positions matching TRBD1. The trim removed 7 bases at V and 3 bases at J, leaving 7 bases unmatched. CDR1 MNHEY and CDR2 SMNVEV come from the germline V gene (reference sequence). The CDR3 covers 15 residues. The CDR3 loop reads CASTEGQGADTEAFF. CDR3 coding DNA: TGTGCCAGCACCGAAGGACAGGGGGCGGACACTGAAGCTTTCTTT.

This clonotype was recorded many times. V gene TRBV18 combines with J gene TRBJ1-2; maybe TRBD1 (5 bases). The V end was cut by 8 bases, the J end by 2 bases, with 12 bases between. This CDR3 is built from 13 residues. Germline CDR1 is KGHSH and CDR2 is LQKENI. CDR3 bases: TGTGCCAGCAGCCCGGGACGGAACTATGGCTACACCTTC. Protein product: CASSPGRNYGYTF.

This clonotype was found many times. This chain links TRBV28 with TRBJ2-7, with 12 nucleotides matching TRBD1. This CDR3 is built from 16 residues. The V gene end was trimmed by 5 bases and the J gene end by 7 bases; junction bases not matched to a gene: 12. CDR1 and CDR2 from the germline V gene are MDHEN and SYDVKM. The CDR3 spells CASSPAEWDRGQEQYF. The CDR3, as DNA: TGTGCCAGCAGTCCTGCCGAATGGGACAGGGGGCAAGAGCAGTACTTC. The variable domain in full, completed from reference TRBV28 and TRBJ2-7, reads DVKVTQSSRYLVKRTGEKVFLECVQDMDHENMFWYRQDPGLGLRLIYFSYDVKMKEKGDIPEGYSVSREKKERFSLILESASTNQTSMYLCASSPAEWDRGQEQYFGPGTRLTVT.

The rearrangement links TRBV2 to TRBJ2-4; maybe TRBD2 (5 bases). Per the germline V gene, CDR1 is SNHLY and CDR2 is FYNNEI. Deletions cut 8 bases from V and 0 bases from J, with 8 bases between. This CDR3 is built from 13 residues. The CDR3, as DNA: TGTGCCAGCGGGAGACTAGCCAAAAACATTCAGTACTTC. This translates into CASGRLAKNIQYF.

At least ten counts were recorded for this clonotype. The chain employs TRBV12-3 or TRBV12-4 and TRBJ2-5, with TRBD2 identical over 7 bases. V lost 1 base, J lost 5 bases, and 22 bases stayed unmatched. The CDR3 length is 20 residues. DNA of the CDR3: TGTGCCAGCAGTTTAGGAGTAGGGACGGTAGGAGCGGGACTTGGGGAGACCCAGTACTTC. It yields the protein CASSLGVGTVGAGLGETQYF.

This clonotype was detected many times. The rearrangement links TRBV10-3 to TRBJ1-2; the D is unclear. The CDR3 covers 14 residues. Germline CDR1 and CDR2: ENHRY and SYGVKD. V was cut by 0 bases and J by 5 bases, with 10 bases left in between. The CDR3 reads CAISESTQEYGYTF. CDR3 bases: TGTGCCATCAGTGAGTCGACCCAGGAGTATGGCTACACCTTC.